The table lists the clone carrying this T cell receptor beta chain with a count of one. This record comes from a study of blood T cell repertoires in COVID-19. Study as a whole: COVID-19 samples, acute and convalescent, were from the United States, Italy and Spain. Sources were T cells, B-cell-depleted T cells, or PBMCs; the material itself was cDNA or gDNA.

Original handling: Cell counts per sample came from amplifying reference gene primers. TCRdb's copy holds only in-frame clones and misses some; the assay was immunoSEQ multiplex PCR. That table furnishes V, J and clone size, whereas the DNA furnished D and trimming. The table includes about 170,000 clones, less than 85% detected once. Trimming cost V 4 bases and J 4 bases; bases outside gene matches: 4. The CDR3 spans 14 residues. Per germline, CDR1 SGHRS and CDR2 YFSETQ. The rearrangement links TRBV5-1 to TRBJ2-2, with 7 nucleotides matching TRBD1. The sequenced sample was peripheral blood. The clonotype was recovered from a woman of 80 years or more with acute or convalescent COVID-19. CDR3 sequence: CASSVWDSTGELFF. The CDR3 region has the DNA TGCGCCAGCAGCGTATGGGACAGCACCGGGGAGCTGTTTTTT.